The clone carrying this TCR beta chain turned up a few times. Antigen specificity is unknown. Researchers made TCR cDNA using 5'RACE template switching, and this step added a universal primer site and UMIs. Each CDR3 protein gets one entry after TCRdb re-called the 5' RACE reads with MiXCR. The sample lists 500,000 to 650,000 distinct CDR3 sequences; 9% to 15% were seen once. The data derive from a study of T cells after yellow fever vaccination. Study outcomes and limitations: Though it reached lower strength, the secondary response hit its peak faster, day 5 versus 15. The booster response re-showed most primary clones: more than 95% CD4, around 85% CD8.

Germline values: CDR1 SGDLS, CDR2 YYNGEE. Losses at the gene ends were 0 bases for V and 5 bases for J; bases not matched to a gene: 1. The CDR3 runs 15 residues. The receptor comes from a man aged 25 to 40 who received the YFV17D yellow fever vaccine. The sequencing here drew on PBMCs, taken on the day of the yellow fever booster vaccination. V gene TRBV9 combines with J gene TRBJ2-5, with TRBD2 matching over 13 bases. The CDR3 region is CASSVAGLAGETQYF. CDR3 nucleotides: TGTGCCAGCAGCGTAGCGGGACTAGCGGGGGAGACCCAGTACTTC.